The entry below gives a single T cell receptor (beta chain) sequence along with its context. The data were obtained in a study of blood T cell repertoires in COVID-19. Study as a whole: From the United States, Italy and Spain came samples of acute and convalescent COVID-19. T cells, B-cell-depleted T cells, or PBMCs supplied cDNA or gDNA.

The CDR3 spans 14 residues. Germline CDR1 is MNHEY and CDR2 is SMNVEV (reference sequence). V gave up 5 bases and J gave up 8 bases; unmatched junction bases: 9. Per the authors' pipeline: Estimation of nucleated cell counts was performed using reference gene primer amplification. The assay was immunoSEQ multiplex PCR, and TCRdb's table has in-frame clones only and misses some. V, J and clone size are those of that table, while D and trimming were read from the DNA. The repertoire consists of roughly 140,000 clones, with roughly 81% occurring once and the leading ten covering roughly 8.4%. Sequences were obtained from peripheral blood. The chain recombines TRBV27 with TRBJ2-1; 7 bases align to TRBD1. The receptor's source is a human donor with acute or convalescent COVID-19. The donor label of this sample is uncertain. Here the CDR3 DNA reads TGTGCCAGCAGTCGTAACAGGGGTGAGGATGAGCAGTTCTTC. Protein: CASSRNRGEDEQFF.